The 16 T cell receptor beta chains listed next were all sequenced from one sample in a study of cytomegalovirus exposure and HLA in healthy donors. 13 Jbeta primers and 60 Vbeta primers were used for the PCR. Profiling relied on immunoSEQ multiplex PCR, and the TCRdb table lists in-frame clones only, not all of them. The sample holds approximately 170,000 clones, around three quarters seen once. Sequenced sample: PBMCs. The receptors shown here come from a man aged 40-50 years in good health and CMV-seronegative.

The V gene is TRBV28, the J gene TRBJ1-2, with D possibly matching TRBD1 (5 bases). The germline V and J ends were trimmed by 4 bases and 8 bases, with 17 bases remaining between them. The V gene's germline CDR1 is MDHEN and CDR2 SYDVKM. This CDR3 is built from 14 residues. CDR3 residues: CASSSTSGEEGYTF. Written as DNA, the CDR3 is TGTGCCAGCAGTTCAACCTCGGGGGAGGAAGGCTACACCTTC.

This chain uses TRBV11-3 with TRBJ2-6; TRBD1 might be the D (6 bases). Germline loops: CDR1 SGHNT, CDR2 YENEEA. V was cut by 8 bases and J by 0 bases, with 14 bases left in between. The CDR3 loop spans 16 amino acids. As DNA, the CDR3 is TGTGCCAGCTCGGACAGTCCTGACTCTGGGGCCAACGTCCTGACTTTC. Amino acids: CASSDSPDSGANVLTF.

The V call is TRBV6-6, the J call TRBJ1-2; 9 nucleotides agree with TRBD1. Per germline, CDR1 MNHNY and CDR2 SVGAGI (reference sequence). The CDR3 totals 16 residues. The junction had 17 bases not matched to a gene; V was cut back by 7 bases and J by 8 bases. The CDR3, as DNA: TGTGCCAGCACTGATATAGGGGACAGGGTTAGTGTGGGCTACACCTTC. It encodes CASTDIGDRVSVGYTF.

This clone has more than one count but fewer than ten. The chain has TRBV18 and TRBJ2-1; 11 positions match TRBD1. Germline trimming cut 6 bases from V and 7 bases from J; bases unmatched to any gene: 11. The CDR3 length is 16 residues. Germline V gene sequence: CDR1 KGHSH, CDR2 LQKENI. In DNA form, the CDR3 reads TGTGCCAGCTCCCCAAAATACCGGGACAGGGGGAATGAGCAGTTCTTC. This gives the protein CASSPKYRDRGNEQFF.

The table lists this clone with a count of one. The junction departs from the called germline gene at one end, perhaps through a read error. J is TRBJ2-6 and V is TRBV7-9; D may be TRBD1 (6 bases). The V gene's germline CDR1 is SEHNR and CDR2 FQNEAQ (reference sequence). The CDR3 spans 15 residues. The CDR3 region has the DNA TGTGCCAGCAGCTTAACCAGGGGTGGGGCCAACGGCCTGACTTTC. Translating gives CASSLTRGGANGLTF.

In the case of this clone: Germline is not matched at one junction end, which may reflect a read error. The chain carries TRBV27 and TRBJ2-6, with 10 nucleotides matching TRBD1. The germline V gene has CDR1 MNHEY and CDR2 SMNVEV (reference sequence). The CDR3 length is 21 residues. As DNA, the CDR3 is TGTGCCAGCAGTTTATCAGTGCGTCCCGGACAGGGGGGGACTGGGGCCAACGGCCTGACTTTC. This sequence encodes CASSLSVRPGQGGTGANGLTF.

The V and J genes are TRBV7-3 and TRBJ2-3; TRBD1 matches at 10 bases. Trimming took 2 bases from V and 3 from J; bases not matched to a gene: 5. CDR1 is SGHTA, CDR2 FQGTGA, per germline. The CDR3 runs 16 residues. In nucleotides, the CDR3 is TGTGCCAGCAGCTTAGCCGGGACAGGGGTGACAGATACGCAGTATTTT. Its translation is CASSLAGTGVTDTQYF.

V is TRBV2 and J is TRBJ1-4; weak D call: TRBD1 (6 bases). This CDR3 has 14 residues. Germline V gives CDR1 SNHLY, CDR2 FYNNEI. V shed 5 bases and J shed 6 bases, with 13 bases lying between them. CDR3 amino acids: CASSRQAGDEKLFF. CDR3 bases: TGTGCCAGCAGTCGACAGGCAGGGGATGAAAAACTGTTTTTT.

This chain connects TRBV2 to TRBJ1-2; D remains ambiguous. CDR3 length: 14 amino acids. Germline CDR1 is SNHLY and CDR2 is FYNNEI. V lost 6 bases, J lost 8 bases, and 19 bases lay in between. Here the CDR3 DNA reads TGTGCCAGCAGCTATAAAGGCGGGGTGGGAGGCTACACCTTC. Protein sequence: CASSYKGGVGGYTF.

V and J are TRBV10-3 and TRBJ1-5; D gene uncertain. This CDR3 is 13 amino acids long. Looked up from germline, CDR1 is ENHRY and CDR2 is SYGVKD. V lost 0 bases, J lost 6 bases, and 6 bases lay in between. The CDR3 region has the DNA TGTGCCATCAGTGAGTCGGGAGGTCAGCCCCAGCATTTT. This sequence encodes CAISESGGQPQHF.

The V and J genes are TRBV14 and TRBJ2-3; the D is unclear. V was shortened by 4 bases and J by 2 bases, with 7 bases between the two germline ends. The CDR3 has 13 amino acids. Germline V gene data show CDR1 as SGHDN and CDR2 as FVKESK. CDR3 amino acids: CASSPGFTDTQYF. CDR3 DNA sequence: TGTGCCAGCAGCCCAGGATTCACAGATACGCAGTATTTT.

The V gene is TRBV6-4, the J gene TRBJ2-5, with 8 bases matching TRBD2. The better agreement between TRBJ2-7 and the DNA end casts doubt on the J call. The germline CDR1 and CDR2 sequences are MRHNA and SNTAGT. There are 13 residues in the CDR3. The CDR3 loop reads CASVRGAGGEQYF. Written as DNA, the CDR3 is TGTGCCAGCGTTCGCGGGGCGGGGGGCGAGCAGTACTTC.

J is TRBJ2-7 and V is TRBV4-2; 7 nucleotides line up with TRBD2. The germline V gene has CDR1 LGHNA and CDR2 YNFKEQ. The CDR3 is made up of 15 amino acids. The junction had 4 bases not matched to a gene; V was cut back by 0 bases and J by 2 bases. The CDR3, as DNA: TGTGCCAGCAGCCAAGATCCTAGCGGCCCCTACGAGCAGTACTTC. Translated: CASSQDPSGPYEQYF.

The chain has TRBV19 and TRBJ1-1; D is unresolved. V was clipped by 7 bases and J by 2 bases, with 17 bases between them. The CDR3 covers 15 residues. Germline V lookup: CDR1 LNHDA, CDR2 SQIVND (reference sequence). CDR3 coding DNA: TGTGCCAGTAACAATATGTGGGCGGGAAACACTGAAGCTTTCTTT. Translation gives CASNNMWAGNTEAFF.

J is TRBJ1-1 and V is TRBV4-1; 11 positions agree with TRBD1. The CDR3 totals 16 residues. Germline V lookup: CDR1 MGHRA, CDR2 YSYEKL. V lost 3 bases and J lost 3; bases outside the gene matches: 6. Here the CDR3 reads CASSQDRGLGYTEAFF. In DNA form, the CDR3 reads TGCGCCAGCAGCCAGGACAGGGGGCTCGGGTACACTGAAGCTTTCTTT.

The chain links TRBV11-1 to TRBJ2-2; D remains unclear. V was clipped by 5 bases and J by 6 bases, with 7 bases between them. The CDR3 runs to 12 residues. CDR1 SGHAT and CDR2 FQDESV come from the germline V gene (reference sequence). The CDR3: CASSIPSGELFF. The CDR3 DNA reads as TGTGCCAGCAGCATCCCGTCCGGGGAGCTGTTTTTT.